This is a list of T cell receptor beta chains from one sample in a study of cytomegalovirus exposure and HLA in healthy donors. Sequencing used immunoSEQ multiplex PCR; TCRdb keeps in-frame clones, though not all of them. In the table there are under 150,000 clones, around three quarters of which are singletons. The sequenced sample was PBMCs. These receptors were taken from a man between 18 and 35 years old in good health and CMV-seronegative. The CDR3 runs from the conserved cysteine through the conserved F or W. The D gene is left open where the match is weak. Size is omitted from some rows. Given values are once, few, many or a class for expanded clones.

cdr3_aa cdr3_nt clone_size d_call j_call v_call
CASSLARTGGRDTQYF TGCGCCAGCAGCTTGGCCAGGACAGGGGGCAGAGATACGCAGTATTTT NA TRBD1 TRBJ2-3 TRBV5-1
CASSLFRGRQPNTGELFF TGTGCCAGCAGCTTATTCAGAGGTAGGCAGCCGAACACCGGGGAGCTGTTTTTT few NA TRBJ2-2 TRBV7-9
CASSLAGRGEFFNEQFF TGTGCCAGCAGCTTAGCGGGCAGGGGGGAATTTTTCAATGAGCAGTTCTTC NA NA TRBJ2-1 TRBV11-2
CASSLGRSGPYEQYF TGTGCCAGCAGCTTAGGCCGTTCAGGGCCCTACGAGCAGTACTTC NA NA TRBJ2-7 TRBV13
CASSLGGQRNEKLFF TGCGCCAGCAGCTTGGGGGGACAGCGTAATGAAAAACTGTTTTTT NA TRBD1 TRBJ1-4 TRBV5-1
CASSLFPPVDRSSYNEQFF TGTGCCAGCAGCCTCTTCCCACCCGTCGACAGGAGCTCCTACAATGAGCAGTTCTTC NA NA TRBJ2-1 TRBV11-3
CASIFREKVRVRPCNEQFF TGTGCCAGCATTTTCCGAGAGAAGGTTCGGGTTAGGCCATGCAATGAGCAGTTCTTC NA NA TRBJ2-1 TRBV7-2
CASSIAGDQPQHF TGTGCCAGCTCGATAGCGGGGGATCAGCCCCAGCATTTT NA NA TRBJ1-5 TRBV6-5
CATHSGNTIYF TGTGCCACCCACTCTGGAAACACCATATATTTT NA NA TRBJ1-3 TRBV28
CASSFLQGNEQYF TGTGCCAGCAGCTTCCTACAGGGAAACGAGCAGTACTTC NA NA TRBJ2-7 TRBV7-3
CASSGSRDRGSGANVLTF TGCGCCAGCAGCGGATCAAGGGACAGGGGGTCTGGGGCCAACGTCCTGACTTTC few TRBD1 TRBJ2-6 TRBV5-1
CASSHIRTGSYEQYF TGTGCCAGCAGCCACATAAGGACAGGAAGCTACGAGCAGTACTTC NA TRBD1 TRBJ2-7 TRBV4-2
CASSYSDREGNTIYF TGTGCCAGCAGTTACTCGGACAGGGAGGGAAACACCATATATTTT few TRBD1 TRBJ1-3 TRBV6-5
CASSLGAETQYF TGCGCCAGCAGCTTGGGGGCAGAGACCCAGTACTTC NA NA TRBJ2-5 TRBV5-1
CASSQDPLTGAPYNEQFF TGTGCCAGCAGCCAAGACCCTCTTACAGGGGCCCCCTACAATGAGCAGTTCTTC NA TRBD1 TRBJ2-1 TRBV4-2
CASSIRSNYGYTF TGTGCCAGTAGTATCCGGTCCAACTATGGCTACACCTTC NA NA TRBJ1-2 TRBV19
CASSFGGTRDTEAFF TGTGCCAGCAGCTTTGGAGGGACCCGCGACACTGAAGCTTTCTTT NA NA TRBJ1-1 TRBV7-9
CSVVTAYGYTF TGCAGCGTTGTGACAGCTTATGGCTACACCTTC NA NA TRBJ1-2 TRBV29-1